This T cell receptor (beta chain) was found in a study of cytomegalovirus exposure and HLA in healthy donors. The CDR3 covers 16 residues. V lost 2 bases and J lost 6, with 17 bases in between. From germline, CDR1 is SGHTA and CDR2 FQGNSA. As concerns this clone: As yet, its antigen is unknown.

Study-level findings and limits: CMV antigen specificity of a few CMV-associated chains was confirmed in vitro. Overall, approximately 150 TCR beta chains were annotated as cytomegalovirus-associated. Rarity characterized most TCR sequences, yet some public TCRs appeared in many donors.

Data came from immunoSEQ multiplex PCR; TCRdb stores just in-frame clones and leaves some out. The data show tens of thousands of clones, 85% to 95% seen once. Sequenced sample: PBMCs. This chain connects TRBV7-2 to TRBJ1-5; TRBD1 might be the D (5 bases). The sequence came from a woman aged 18-29 years in good health and CMV-seronegative. CDR3 region: CASSLSLAGGGQPQHF. The DNA of the CDR3 is TGTGCCAGCAGCTTATCCCTGGCCGGGGGTGGTCAGCCCCAGCATTTT.